This TCR beta chain appears in the sequencing data of a study of blood T cell repertoires in COVID-19. Study details: Sites across the United States, Italy and Spain contributed samples from acute and convalescent COVID-19. Nucleic acid was either cDNA or gDNA, and it came from T cells, B-cell-depleted T cells, or PBMCs.

The CDR3 loop spans 11 amino acids. Trimming cost V 4 bases and J 7 bases, with 7 bases left between them. CDR1 is LNHDA and CDR2 is SQIVND in the germline V gene (reference sequence). In the original analysis: Estimation of nucleated cell counts was performed using reference gene primer amplification. Produced via immunoSEQ multiplex PCR; TCRdb's table is partial and in-frame only. V, J and clone size are those of that table, while D and trimming were read from the DNA. The sample contains about 150,000 clones, approximately 86% of which appear only once. This clone occurred once. This chain joins TRBV19 and TRBJ1-2; D is unresolved. The clonotype comes from a woman aged 65 to 85 with acute or convalescent COVID-19. The sequenced material came from peripheral blood. CDR3 sequence: CASSKQSGYTF. The CDR3 DNA follows: TGTGCCAGTAGTAAACAGAGTGGCTACACCTTC.